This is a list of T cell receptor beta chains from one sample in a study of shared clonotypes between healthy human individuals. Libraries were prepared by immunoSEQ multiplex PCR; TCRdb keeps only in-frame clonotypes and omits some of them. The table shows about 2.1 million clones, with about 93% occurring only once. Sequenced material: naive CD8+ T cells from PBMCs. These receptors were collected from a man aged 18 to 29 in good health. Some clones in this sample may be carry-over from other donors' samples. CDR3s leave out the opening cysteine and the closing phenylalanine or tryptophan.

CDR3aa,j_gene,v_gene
ASSPSGQGDTEAF,TRBJ1-1,TRBV13
ASSRLSETNYGYT,TRBJ1-2,TRBV4-1
ASSLLVDSYEQY,TRBJ2-7,TRBV7-6
ATSRERGLNTEAF,TRBJ1-1,TRBV15
ASADGSYNEQF,TRBJ2-1,TRBV14
ASSFLAGYNEQF,TRBJ2-1,TRBV28
ASSQDWGSSGNTIY,TRBJ1-3,TRBV14
ASSQDLGQPQH,TRBJ1-5,TRBV4-1
ASSQDSGRDTEAF,TRBJ1-1,TRBV4-1
ASSLGTSDNYGYT,TRBJ1-2,TRBV7-9
ASSAGPHNEQF,TRBJ2-1,TRBV4-3
ASSVGAATDTQY,TRBJ2-3,TRBV9
ASSRTSDEQY,TRBJ2-7,TRBV5-4
ASSTGTGGTGELF,TRBJ2-2,TRBV27
ASSQDLGSGYEQY,TRBJ2-7,TRBV4-1
ASSSQREGTDTQY,TRBJ2-3,TRBV7-9
ASSSREGYEQY,TRBJ2-7,TRBV7-3
ASSSAGLSYEQY,TRBJ2-7,TRBV5-1
ASSLSREIEAF,TRBJ1-1,TRBV27
ASSLGVAGGDETQY,TRBJ2-5,TRBV5-1
ASSIGAVGYT,TRBJ1-2,TRBV19
ASSQEEAGLAGGSYEQY,TRBJ2-7,TRBV4-3
ASSLGVAGDTGELF,TRBJ2-2,TRBV28
ASSYKSLGNQPQH,TRBJ1-5,TRBV6-5
ASSPPRGGLNEKLF,TRBJ1-4,TRBV28
ASSYRVDYREATYEQY,TRBJ2-7,TRBV28
ASSPPPGGTQY,TRBJ2-5,TRBV27
ASKERHEQF,TRBJ2-1,TRBV19
ASRSSGELF,TRBJ2-2,TRBV6-5
ASSQGGFGAF,TRBJ1-1,TRBV4-1
ASSIWRTNTEAF,TRBJ1-1,TRBV19
ASSHTQGADNEQF,TRBJ2-1,TRBV7-3
ASSETSEAF,TRBJ1-1,TRBV7-9
ASTLSGTGHEKLF,TRBJ1-4,TRBV6-6
ARGGSGLAEAF,TRBJ1-1,TRBV2
ASSFWDPSLANYGYT,TRBJ1-2,TRBV28
SVDGVGEQF,TRBJ2-1,TRBV29-1
ASSFRPRGETQY,TRBJ2-5,TRBV11-3
ASSETGTPWTGELF,TRBJ2-2,TRBV7-9
ASSEALGTVLYGYT,TRBJ1-2,TRBV6-1
ASSLSGRAGELF,TRBJ2-2,TRBV27
ATSRDVGQEGDTQY,TRBJ2-3,TRBV15
ASSEWAGGNYEQY,TRBJ2-7,TRBV2
ASTTTSGRGGQF,TRBJ2-1,TRBV27
ASSDSIYEQY,TRBJ2-7,TRBV10-2